Here is one T cell receptor (beta chain) with its context. The antigen is not known. V dropped 3 bases and J dropped 1; count of bases not matched to a gene: 3. The CDR3 spans 15 residues. In germline, CDR1 is ENHRY, CDR2 SYGVKD. The record originates from a study of T-cell reconstitution after alpha-beta-depleted transplantation in children. Findings of the study overall: Counts and diversity of T cells one year after transplant came mostly from newly produced T cells. The origin of alpha-beta T cells about two months after transplant was reportedly several hundred expanded graft clones.

As it was prepared, the TCRbeta library received unique molecular identifiers. TCRdb redid the calling of the PCR reads with MiXCR, one entry per CDR3 protein. The top ten clones hold 35% to 40% of a sample with 200,000 to 250,000 distinct CDR3 sequences, around 8.4% of them seen once. This receptor was taken from a male patient aged 2 to 9 who had a stem cell transplant for acute myeloid leukemia, so the T cells may come from the graft donor. This chain connects TRBV10-3 to TRBJ2-3; 8 nucleotides line up with TRBD1. The source was PBMCs, mostly from graft donor cells, collected 360 days after TCRalphabeta/CD19-depleted stem cell transplant. This CDR3 reads CAISEGRGRTDTQYF. The CDR3 coding sequence is TGTGCCATCAGTGAAGGCAGGGGGCGCACAGATACGCAGTATTTT.